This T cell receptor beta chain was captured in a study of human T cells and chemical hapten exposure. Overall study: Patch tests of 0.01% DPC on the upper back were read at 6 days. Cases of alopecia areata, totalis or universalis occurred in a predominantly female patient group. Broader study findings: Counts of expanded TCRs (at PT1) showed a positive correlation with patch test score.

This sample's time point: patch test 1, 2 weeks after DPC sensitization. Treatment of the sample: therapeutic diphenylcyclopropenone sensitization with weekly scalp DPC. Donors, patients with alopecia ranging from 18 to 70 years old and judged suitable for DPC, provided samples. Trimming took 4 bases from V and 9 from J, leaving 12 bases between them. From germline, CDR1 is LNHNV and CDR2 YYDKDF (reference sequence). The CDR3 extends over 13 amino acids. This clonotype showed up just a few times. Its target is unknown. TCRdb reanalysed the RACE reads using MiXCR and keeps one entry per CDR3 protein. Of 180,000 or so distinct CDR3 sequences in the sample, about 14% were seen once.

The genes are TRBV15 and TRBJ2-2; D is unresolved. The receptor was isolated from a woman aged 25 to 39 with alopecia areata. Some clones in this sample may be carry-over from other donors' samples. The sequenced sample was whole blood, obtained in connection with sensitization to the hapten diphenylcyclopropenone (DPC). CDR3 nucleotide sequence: TGTGCCACCAGCACACGCCCCCCCCGGGAGCTGTTTTTT. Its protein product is CATSTRPPRELFF.